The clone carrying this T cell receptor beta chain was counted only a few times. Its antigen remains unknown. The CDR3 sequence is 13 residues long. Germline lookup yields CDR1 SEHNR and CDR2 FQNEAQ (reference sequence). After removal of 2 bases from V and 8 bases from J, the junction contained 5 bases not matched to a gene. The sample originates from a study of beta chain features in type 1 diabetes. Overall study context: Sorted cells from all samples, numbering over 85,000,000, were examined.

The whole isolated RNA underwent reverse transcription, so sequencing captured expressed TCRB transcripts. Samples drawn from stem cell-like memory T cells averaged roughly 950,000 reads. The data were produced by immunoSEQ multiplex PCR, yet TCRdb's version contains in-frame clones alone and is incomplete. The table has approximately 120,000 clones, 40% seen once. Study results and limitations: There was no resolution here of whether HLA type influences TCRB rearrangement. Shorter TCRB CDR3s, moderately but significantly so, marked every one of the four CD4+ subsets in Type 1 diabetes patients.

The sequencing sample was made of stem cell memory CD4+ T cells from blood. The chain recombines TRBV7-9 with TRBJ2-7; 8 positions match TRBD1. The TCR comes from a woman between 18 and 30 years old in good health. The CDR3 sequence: CASSLIGQGKQYF. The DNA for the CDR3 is TGTGCCAGCAGCTTAATAGGACAGGGAAAGCAGTACTTC.